This T cell receptor (beta chain) was obtained from a study of Tregs in tolerant kidney transplant recipients. V lost 0 bases to trimming and J lost 5 bases; unmatched junction nucleotides: 6. There are 15 residues in the CDR3. Germline lookup yields CDR1 SEHNR and CDR2 FQNEAQ (reference sequence). The method was immunoSEQ multiplex PCR; TCRdb's version includes in-frame clones alone and lacks a portion of them. The sample has about 110,000 clones, around 87% seen once; the top ten hold 0.3% to 0.4%. This material consisted of CD4+ T cells from blood, taken before the transplant. The chain is built from TRBV7-9 and TRBJ2-5; 7 bases agree with TRBD2. This TCR came from a human donor who received a combined kidney and bone marrow transplant. The CDR3 region is CASSLASGKGETQYF. CDR3 in DNA: TGTGCCAGCAGCTTAGCCAGCGGGAAAGGGGAGACCCAGTACTTC.